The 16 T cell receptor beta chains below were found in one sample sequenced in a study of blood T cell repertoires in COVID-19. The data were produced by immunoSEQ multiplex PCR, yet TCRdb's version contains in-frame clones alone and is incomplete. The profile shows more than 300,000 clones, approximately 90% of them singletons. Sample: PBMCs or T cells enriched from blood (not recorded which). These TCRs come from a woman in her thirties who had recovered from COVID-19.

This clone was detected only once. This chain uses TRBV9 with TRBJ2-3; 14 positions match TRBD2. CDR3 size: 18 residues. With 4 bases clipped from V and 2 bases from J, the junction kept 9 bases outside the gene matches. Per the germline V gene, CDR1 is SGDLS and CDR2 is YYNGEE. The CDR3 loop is CASSRGTSGGTATDTQYF. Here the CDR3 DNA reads TGTGCCAGCAGCCGAGGGACTAGCGGGGGAACCGCCACAGATACGCAGTATTTT.

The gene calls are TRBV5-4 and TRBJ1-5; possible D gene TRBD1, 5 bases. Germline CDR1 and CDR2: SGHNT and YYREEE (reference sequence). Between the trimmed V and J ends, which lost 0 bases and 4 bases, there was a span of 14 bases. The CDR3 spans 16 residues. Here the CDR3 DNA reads TGTGCCAGCAGCTTGGGTGGGGCCCAACCAAATCAGCCCCAGCATTTT. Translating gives CASSLGGAQPNQPQHF.

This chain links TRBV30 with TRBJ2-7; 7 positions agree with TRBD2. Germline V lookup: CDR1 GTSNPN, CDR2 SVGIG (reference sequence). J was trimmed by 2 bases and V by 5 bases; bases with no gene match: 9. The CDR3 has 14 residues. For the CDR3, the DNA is TGTGCCTGGGGCTTCTGGGGGGGGACCTACGAGCAGTACTTC. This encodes CAWGFWGGTYEQYF.

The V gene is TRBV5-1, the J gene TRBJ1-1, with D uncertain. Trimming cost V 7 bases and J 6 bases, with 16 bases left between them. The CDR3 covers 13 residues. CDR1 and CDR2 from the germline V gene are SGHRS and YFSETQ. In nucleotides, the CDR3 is TGCGCCAGCTCCAGTGGGGAGACTGCTGAAGCTTTCTTT. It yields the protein CASSSGETAEAFF.

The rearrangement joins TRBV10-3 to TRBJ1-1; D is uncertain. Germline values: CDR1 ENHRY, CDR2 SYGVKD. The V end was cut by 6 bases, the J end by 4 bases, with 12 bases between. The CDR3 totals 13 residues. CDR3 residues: CAISLEQSTEAFF. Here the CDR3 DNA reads TGTGCCATCAGCCTGGAACAGTCCACTGAAGCTTTCTTT.

The CDR3 DNA sequence: TGTGCCAGCAGCTCCCCGGGACAGGGAGTTGAAAAACTGTTTTTT. This sequence encodes CASSSPGQGVEKLFF. The rearrangement uses TRBV7-2 and TRBJ1-4; 9 bases align to TRBD1. The germline V gene encodes CDR1 SGHTA and CDR2 FQGNSA. This CDR3 region has 15 residues. The J segment lost 7 bases and the V segment lost 4 bases, leaving 7 bases of the junction unmatched.

The CDR3 is CASRGGQVRRPQHF. The CDR3 nucleotides read TGTGCCAGCAGAGGGGGACAGGTCCGTAGGCCCCAGCATTTT. The rearrangement uses TRBV27 and TRBJ1-5, with 8 bases lining up with TRBD1. The CDR3 loop spans 14 amino acids. CDR1 and CDR2 from the germline V gene are MNHEY and SMNVEV (reference sequence). The trim removed 6 bases at V and 9 bases at J, leaving 10 bases unmatched.

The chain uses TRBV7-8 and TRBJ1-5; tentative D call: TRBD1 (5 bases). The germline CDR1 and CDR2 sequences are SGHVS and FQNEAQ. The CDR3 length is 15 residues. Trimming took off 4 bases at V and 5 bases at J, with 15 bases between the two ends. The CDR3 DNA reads TGTGCCAGCAGCTGGTCGGGCAGGGATCATCAGCCCCAGCATTTT. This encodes CASSWSGRDHQPQHF.

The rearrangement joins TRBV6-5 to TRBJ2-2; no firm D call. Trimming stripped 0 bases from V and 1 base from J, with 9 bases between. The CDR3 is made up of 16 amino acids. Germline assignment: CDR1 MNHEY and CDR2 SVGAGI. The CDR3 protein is CASSYSYTVNTGELFF. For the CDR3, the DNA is TGTGCCAGCAGTTACTCGTATACAGTGAACACCGGGGAGCTGTTTTTT.

The CDR3 spells CASSLVSGSGNTEAFF. CDR3 bases: TGTGCCAGCAGCTTAGTTTCAGGAAGCGGGAACACTGAAGCTTTCTTT. This chain connects TRBV11-2 to TRBJ1-1; no clear D gene. V was pared by 1 base and J by 1 base, with 13 bases between. This CDR3 has 16 amino acids. Germline V CDR1 and CDR2: SGHAT, FQNNGV.

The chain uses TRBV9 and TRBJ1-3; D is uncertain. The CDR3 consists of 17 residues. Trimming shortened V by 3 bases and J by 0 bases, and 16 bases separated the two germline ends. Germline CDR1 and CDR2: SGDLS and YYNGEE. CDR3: CASSAKGRTVSGNTIYF. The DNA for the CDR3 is TGTGCCAGCAGCGCCAAAGGGAGAACAGTCTCTGGAAACACCATATATTTT.

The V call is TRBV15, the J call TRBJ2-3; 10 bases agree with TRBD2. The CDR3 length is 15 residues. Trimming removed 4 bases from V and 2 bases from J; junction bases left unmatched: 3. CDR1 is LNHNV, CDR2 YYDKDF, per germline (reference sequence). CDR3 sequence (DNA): TGTGCCACCAGCATAGCGGGGGGTCTCACAGATACGCAGTATTTT. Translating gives CATSIAGGLTDTQYF.

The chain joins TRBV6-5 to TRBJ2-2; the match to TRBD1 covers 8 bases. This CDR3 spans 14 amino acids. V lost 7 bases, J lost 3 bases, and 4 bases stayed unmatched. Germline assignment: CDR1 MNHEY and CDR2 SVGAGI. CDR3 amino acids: CASKQQGDTGELFF. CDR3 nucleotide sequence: TGTGCCAGCAAGCAACAGGGGGACACCGGGGAGCTGTTTTTT.

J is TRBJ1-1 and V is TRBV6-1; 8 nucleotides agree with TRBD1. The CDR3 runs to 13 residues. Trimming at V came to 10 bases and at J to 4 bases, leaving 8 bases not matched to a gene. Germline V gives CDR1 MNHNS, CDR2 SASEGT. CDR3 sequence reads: CATGQGGGTEAFF. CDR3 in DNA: TGTGCCACCGGACAGGGTGGGGGCACTGAAGCTTTCTTT.

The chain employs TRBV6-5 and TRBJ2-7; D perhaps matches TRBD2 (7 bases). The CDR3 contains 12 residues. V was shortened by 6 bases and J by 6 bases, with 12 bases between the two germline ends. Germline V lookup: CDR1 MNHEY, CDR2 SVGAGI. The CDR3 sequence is CASRVGGPEQYF. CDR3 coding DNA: TGTGCCAGCAGGGTCGGGGGGCCCGAGCAGTACTTC.

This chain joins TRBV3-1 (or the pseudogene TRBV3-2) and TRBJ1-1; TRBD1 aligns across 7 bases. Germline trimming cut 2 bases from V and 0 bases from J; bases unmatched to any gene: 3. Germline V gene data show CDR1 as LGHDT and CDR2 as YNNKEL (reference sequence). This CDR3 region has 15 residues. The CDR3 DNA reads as TGTGCCAGCAGCCAATCGGACAGGCTGAACACTGAAGCTTTCTTT. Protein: CASSQSDRLNTEAFF.